Included here is one TCR beta chain sequence, with context. What it recognizes is unknown. TCRdb's table, derived via immunoSEQ multiplex PCR, lists solely in-frame clones and lacks some. Altogether about 130,000 clones are present, over 90% being singletons, with the ten largest covering 0.19%. These data are taken from a study of graft-versus-host responses after intestinal transplantation. Study as a whole: After anti-thymocyte globulin induction, recipients took tacrolimus and steroids for around three years.

Study-wide findings and caveats: Within allografts, high graft-versus-host to host-versus-graft clonal ratios were seen among patients with graft-donor T cell macrochimerism. GvH clones occurred in recipient marrow; some first appeared in ileum or blood. Early post-transplant HvG declines showed an association with peak circulating GvH clone levels.

Germline V gene data show CDR1 as MNHEY and CDR2 as SMNVEV (reference sequence). The CDR3 totals 16 residues. This TCR came from a human donor who received an intestinal transplant. The sample in question was unstimulated CD4+ T cells sorted from spleen or lymph node cells, obtained before intestinal transplant. The chain couples TRBV27 to TRBJ2-5; a possible D gene is TRBD1 (6 bases). With the DNA end fitting TRBJ2-7 better, the J assignment may be wrong. The CDR3 bases are TGTGCCAGCAGTTTCAGAGGGGGTGCGAGCTCCTACGAGCAGTACTTC. This encodes CASSFRGGASSYEQYF.